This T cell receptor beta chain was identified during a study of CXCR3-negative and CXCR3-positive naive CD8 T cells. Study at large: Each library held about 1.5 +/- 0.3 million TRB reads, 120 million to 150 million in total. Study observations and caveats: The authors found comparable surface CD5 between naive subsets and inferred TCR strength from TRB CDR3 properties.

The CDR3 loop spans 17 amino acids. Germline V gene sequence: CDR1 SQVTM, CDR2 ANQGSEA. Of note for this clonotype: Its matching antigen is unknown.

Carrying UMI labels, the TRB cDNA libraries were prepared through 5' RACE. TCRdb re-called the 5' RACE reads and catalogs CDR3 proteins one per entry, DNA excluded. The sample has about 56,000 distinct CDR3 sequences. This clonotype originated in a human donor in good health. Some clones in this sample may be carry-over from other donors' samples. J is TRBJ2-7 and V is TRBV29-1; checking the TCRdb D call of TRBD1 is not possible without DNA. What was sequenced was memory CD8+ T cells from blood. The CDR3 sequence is CSVDGVSPGTEGYEQYF.